This T cell receptor beta chain appears in the sequencing data of a study of human T cells and chemical hapten exposure. Study-wide results and caveats: Significantly more large CDR3 similarity clusters were formed by expanded TCRs than by controls. Positively correlated with patch test score were the counts of PT1 expanded TCRs.

The time point here: patch test 1, 2 weeks after DPC sensitization. Regarding treatment: therapeutic diphenylcyclopropenone sensitization with weekly scalp DPC. Prior to each patch test being applied, blood was drawn. The template was total RNA from unfractionated whole blood. This clonotype was counted only a few times. The antigen remains undetermined. Germline assignment: CDR1 LNHDA and CDR2 SQIVND (reference sequence). The CDR3 extends over 16 amino acids. J lost 2 bases, V lost 7 bases, and 8 bases had no gene match. MiXCR was run by TCRdb on the RACE reads, yielding one entry per CDR3 protein. The table records tens of thousands of distinct CDR3 sequences, about 10% of them present only once.

The sequence was obtained from a man aged 40-49 years with alopecia areata. Some clones in this sample may be carry-over from other donors' samples. Here the sequenced sample was whole blood, taken in connection with sensitization to the hapten diphenylcyclopropenone (DPC). The chain joins TRBV19 to TRBJ2-6, with TRBD2 matching 7 bases. CDR3 sequence reads: CASTPSGGAGANVLTF. The CDR3 DNA reads as TGTGCCAGTACCCCCTCTGGGGGGGCTGGGGCCAACGTCCTGACTTTC.